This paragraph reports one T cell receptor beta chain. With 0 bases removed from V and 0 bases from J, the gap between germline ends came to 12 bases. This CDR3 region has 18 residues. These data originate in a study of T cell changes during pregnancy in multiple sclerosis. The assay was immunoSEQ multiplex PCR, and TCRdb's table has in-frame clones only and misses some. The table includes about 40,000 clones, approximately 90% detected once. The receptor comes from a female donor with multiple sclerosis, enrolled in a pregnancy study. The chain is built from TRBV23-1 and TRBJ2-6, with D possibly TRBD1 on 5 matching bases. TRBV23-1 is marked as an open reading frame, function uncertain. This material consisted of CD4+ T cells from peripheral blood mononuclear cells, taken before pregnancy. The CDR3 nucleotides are TGCGCCAGCAGTCAATCGTTGCAGGGTAACTCTGGGGCCAACGTCCTGACTTTC. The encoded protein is CASSQSLQGNSGANVLTF.